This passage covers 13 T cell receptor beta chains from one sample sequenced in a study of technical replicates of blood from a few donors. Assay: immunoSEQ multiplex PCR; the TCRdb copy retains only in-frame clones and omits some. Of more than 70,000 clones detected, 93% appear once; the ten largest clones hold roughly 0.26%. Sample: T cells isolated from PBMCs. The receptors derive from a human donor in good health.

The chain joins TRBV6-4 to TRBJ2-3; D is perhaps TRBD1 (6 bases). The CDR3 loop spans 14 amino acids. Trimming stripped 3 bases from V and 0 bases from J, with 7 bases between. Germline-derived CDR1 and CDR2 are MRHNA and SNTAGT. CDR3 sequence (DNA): TGTGCCAGCAGTGAGCAGGGGAGCACAGATACGCAGTATTTT. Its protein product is CASSEQGSTDTQYF.

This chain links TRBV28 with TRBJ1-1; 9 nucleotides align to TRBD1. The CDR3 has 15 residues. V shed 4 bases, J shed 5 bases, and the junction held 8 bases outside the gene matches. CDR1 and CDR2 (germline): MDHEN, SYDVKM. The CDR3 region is CASSSGTGRRTEAFF. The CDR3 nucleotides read TGTGCCAGCAGTTCAGGGACAGGGAGGAGAACTGAAGCTTTCTTT.

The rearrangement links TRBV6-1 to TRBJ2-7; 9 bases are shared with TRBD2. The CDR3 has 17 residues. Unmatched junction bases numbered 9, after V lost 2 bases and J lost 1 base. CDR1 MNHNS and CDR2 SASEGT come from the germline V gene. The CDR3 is CASSEIRLAVLSYEQYF. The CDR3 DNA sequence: TGTGCCAGCAGTGAAATTCGACTAGCGGTACTATCCTACGAGCAGTACTTC.

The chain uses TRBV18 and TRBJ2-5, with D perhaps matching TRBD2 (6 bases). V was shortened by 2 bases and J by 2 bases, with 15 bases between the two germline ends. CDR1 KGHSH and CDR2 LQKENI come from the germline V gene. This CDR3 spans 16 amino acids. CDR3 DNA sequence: TGTGCCAGCTCACCAAACGGACTAACTGATCAAGAGACCCAGTACTTC. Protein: CASSPNGLTDQETQYF.

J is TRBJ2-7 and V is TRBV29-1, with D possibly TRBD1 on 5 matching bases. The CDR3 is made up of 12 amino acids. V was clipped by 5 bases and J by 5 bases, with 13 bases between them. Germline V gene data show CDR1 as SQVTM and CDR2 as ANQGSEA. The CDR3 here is CSVSRTSHEQYF. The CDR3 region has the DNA TGCAGCGTTTCCCGGACAAGCCACGAGCAGTACTTC.

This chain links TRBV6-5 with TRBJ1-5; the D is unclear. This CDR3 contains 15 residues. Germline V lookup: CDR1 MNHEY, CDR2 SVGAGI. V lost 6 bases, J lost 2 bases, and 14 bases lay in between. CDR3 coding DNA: TGTGCCAGCAGAACGGGGAAGAGCGGCAATCAGCCCCAGCATTTT. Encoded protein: CASRTGKSGNQPQHF.

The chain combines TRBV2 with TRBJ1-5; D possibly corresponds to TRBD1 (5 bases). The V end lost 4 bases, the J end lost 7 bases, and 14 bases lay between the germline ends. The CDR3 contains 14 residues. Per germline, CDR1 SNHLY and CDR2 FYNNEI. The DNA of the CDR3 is TGTGCCAGCAGTGTCCGGGGGTCAGAGCAGCCCCAGCATTTT. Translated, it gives CASSVRGSEQPQHF.

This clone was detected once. CDR3 in amino acids: CASGRGDSNDGYGYTF. The CDR3, as DNA: TGCGCCAGCGGCAGGGGGGACTCCAACGACGGCTATGGCTACACCTTC. The chain links TRBV5-1 to TRBJ1-2, with TRBD1 matching 7 bases. Germline V gives CDR1 SGHRS, CDR2 YFSETQ. This CDR3 contains 16 residues. The junction had 16 bases not matched to a gene; V was cut back by 7 bases and J by 4 bases.

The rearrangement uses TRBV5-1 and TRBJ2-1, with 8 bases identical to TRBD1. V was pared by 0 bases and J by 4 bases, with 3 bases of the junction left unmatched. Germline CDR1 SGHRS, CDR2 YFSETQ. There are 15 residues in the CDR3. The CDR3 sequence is CASSLAGGGYNEQFF. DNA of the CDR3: TGCGCCAGCAGCTTGGCAGGGGGCGGTTACAATGAGCAGTTCTTC.

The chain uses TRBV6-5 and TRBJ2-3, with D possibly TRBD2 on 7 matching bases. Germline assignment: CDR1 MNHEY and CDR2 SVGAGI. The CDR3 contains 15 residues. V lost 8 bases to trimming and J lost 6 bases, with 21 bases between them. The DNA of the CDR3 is TGTGCCAGCGATACGAGGGGGGGGGTTCTGGATACGCAGTATTTT. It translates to CASDTRGGVLDTQYF.

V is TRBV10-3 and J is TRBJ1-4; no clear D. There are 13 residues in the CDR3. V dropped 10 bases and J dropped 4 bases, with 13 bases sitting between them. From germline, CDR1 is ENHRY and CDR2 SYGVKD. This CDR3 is CATCRLVNEKLFF. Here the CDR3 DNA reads TGTGCCACCTGTCGACTGGTTAATGAAAAACTGTTTTTT.

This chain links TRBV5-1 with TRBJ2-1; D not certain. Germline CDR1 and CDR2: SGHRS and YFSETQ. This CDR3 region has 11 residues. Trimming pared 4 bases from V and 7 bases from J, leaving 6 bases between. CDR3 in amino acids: CASSHYNEQFF. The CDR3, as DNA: TGCGCCAGCAGCCACTATAATGAGCAGTTCTTC.

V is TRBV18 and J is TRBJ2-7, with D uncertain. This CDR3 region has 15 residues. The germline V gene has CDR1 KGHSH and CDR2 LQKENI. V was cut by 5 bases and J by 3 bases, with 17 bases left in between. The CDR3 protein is CASSDRVSPLYEQYF. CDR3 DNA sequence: TGTGCCAGCTCAGACCGGGTCAGTCCCCTCTACGAGCAGTACTTC.